The 5 T cell receptor beta chains below were found in one sample sequenced in a study of blood T cell repertoires in COVID-19. Method: immunoSEQ multiplex PCR; TCRdb's copy keeps in-frame clones and lacks some. The sample lists roughly 84,000 clones, more than 80% seen once, with roughly 15% in the top ten. Input material: peripheral blood. All receptors come from a woman older than 75 with acute or convalescent COVID-19.

The gene calls are TRBV12-5 and TRBJ1-1; the D is unclear. CDR1 is LGHNT, CDR2 FRNRAP, per germline. This CDR3 has 13 amino acids. The DNA of the CDR3 is TGTGCCTGTAGCCTCAATGAAAACACTGAAGCTTTCTTT. Translated, it gives CACSLNENTEAFF.

The gene calls are TRBV19 and TRBJ1-5; possibly TRBD1 for D (6 bases). The germline V gene encodes CDR1 LNHDA and CDR2 SQIVND (reference sequence). The CDR3 has 15 residues. V lost 1 base and J 6 bases, leaving 13 bases between the germline ends. The CDR3 DNA follows: TGTGCCAGTAGTATAGGGGGGCAGCGAGGTCAGCCCCAGCATTTT. Translation gives CASSIGGQRGQPQHF.

The rearrangement uses TRBV24-1 and TRBJ2-3, with TRBD1 matching over 9 bases. V shed 2 bases and J 4 bases; nucleotides not matched to a gene: 6. Germline CDR1 KGHDR, CDR2 SFDVKD. The CDR3 loop spans 16 amino acids. The CDR3 protein is CATSDYGTGQADTQYF. CDR3 in DNA: TGTGCCACCAGTGATTATGGGACAGGGCAAGCAGATACGCAGTATTTT.

The J gene is TRBJ1-1, the V gene TRBV14, with D hard to call. Germline V gene sequence: CDR1 SGHDN, CDR2 FVKESK. CDR3 length equals 15 residues. V lost 3 bases and J lost 1, with 12 bases in between. The CDR3 loop reads CASSQDWIPNTEAFF. The CDR3, as DNA: TGTGCCAGCAGCCAGGACTGGATACCGAACACTGAAGCTTTCTTT.

This clone has just a few counts. This chain joins TRBV30 and TRBJ2-5, with TRBD2 matching over 14 bases. The CDR3 consists of 15 residues. After removal of 5 bases from V and 1 base from J, the junction contained 3 bases not matched to a gene. Germline CDR1 and CDR2: GTSNPN and SVGIG (reference sequence). CDR3 residues: CAWGLAGGLQETQYF. In nucleotides, the CDR3 is TGTGCCTGGGGACTAGCGGGGGGCCTCCAAGAGACCCAGTACTTC.